What follows are 25 T cell receptor beta chains derived from one specimen sequenced in a study of T-cell reconstitution after alpha-beta-depleted transplantation in children (dated by TCRdb to about 2016). This specimen's treatment or condition label, interpreted: allogeneic hematopoietic cell transplantation with graft depleted of TCRalphabeta T cells and CD19 B cells. Library prep was done by PCR. The sequencer was an Illumina HiSeq 2500. TCR libraries were prepared with molecular barcoding, using unique molecular identifiers to normalize TCRbeta repertoire quantification. TCRdb cleaned the public reads at Q25 with fastp, built clones with MiXCR and kept in-frame beta chains. Rows with one shared CDR3 protein collapse into an entry with the most common genes and DNA. Here the sample has around 960,000 distinct CDR3 sequences; 25% to 30% occur a single time. The ten most abundant clones make up more than 25% of the sample.

The specimen comprised PBMCs, mostly from graft donor cells, sampled 360 days after TCRalphabeta/CD19-depleted stem cell transplant. Source of these receptors: a boy younger than two who had a stem cell transplant for SCID, so the T cells may come from the graft donor.

V gene TRBV12-3 or TRBV12-4 combines with J gene TRBJ1-2, with D perhaps matching TRBD1 (6 bases). The CDR3 sequence is 15 residues long. Trimming stripped 5 bases from V and 2 bases from J, with 15 bases between. CDR3 coding DNA: TGTGCCAGCAGTCCCCGGGACATCTCAAACTATGGCTACACCTTC. This encodes CASSPRDISNYGYTF.

This clonotype showed up just a few times. The V gene is TRBV7-2, the J gene TRBJ2-2; D is unclear. This CDR3 is 15 amino acids long. Germline V gives CDR1 SGHTA, CDR2 FQGNSA. With 1 base removed from V and 1 base from J, the gap between germline ends came to 7 bases. This chain's CDR3 is CASSLEPGNTGELFF. CDR3 sequence (DNA): TGTGCCAGCAGCTTAGAGCCAGGGAACACCGGGGAGCTGTTTTTT.

In this sample, this clonotype turned up a few times. This chain links TRBV6-2 or TRBV6-3 with TRBJ1-2; 8 bases align to TRBD1. Germline V CDR1 and CDR2: MNHEY, SVGEGT. With 2 bases clipped from V and 7 bases from J, the junction kept 9 bases outside the gene matches. The CDR3 has 15 amino acids. The CDR3 DNA follows: TGTGCCAGCAGTTACGTTACAGGGGGGCCGTCTGGCTACACCTTC. As protein: CASSYVTGGPSGYTF.

The rearrangement uses TRBV28 and TRBJ2-1, with 12 bases lining up with TRBD2. The germline CDR1 and CDR2 sequences are MDHEN and SYDVKM. This CDR3 spans 16 amino acids. Unmatched junction bases numbered 9, after V lost 5 bases and J lost 7 bases. CDR3 sequence reads: CASSRTLAGGHNEQFF. CDR3 sequence (DNA): TGTGCCAGCAGTCGAACTCTAGCGGGGGGGCATAATGAGCAGTTCTTC.

This chain connects TRBV7-2 to TRBJ2-1; no clear D gene. The CDR3 extends over 13 amino acids. Germline V CDR1 and CDR2: SGHTA, FQGNSA. Trimming stripped 5 bases from V and 5 bases from J, with 10 bases between. In nucleotides, the CDR3 is TGTGCCAGCAGCCCCCCCAATGACAATGAGCAGTTCTTC. It translates to CASSPPNDNEQFF.

The table lists this clonotype with a few counts. This chain uses TRBV3-1 with TRBJ2-1; TRBD1 matches at 8 bases. The CDR3 loop spans 14 amino acids. V lost 3 bases, J lost 8 bases, and 6 bases stayed unmatched. CDR1 LGHDT and CDR2 YNNKEL come from the germline V gene (reference sequence). The CDR3 reads CASSQRTGLDEQFF. The CDR3 DNA reads TGTGCCAGCAGCCAGCGGACAGGGTTGGATGAGCAGTTCTTC.

In its sample, this clonotype was seen a few times. The genes are TRBV20-1 and TRBJ1-1; no clear D. The CDR3 is 15 residues long. Germline V CDR1 and CDR2: DFQATT, SNEGSKA (reference sequence). Deletions cut 1 base from V and 3 bases from J, with 15 bases between. This chain's CDR3 is CSARVDQLAHTEAFF. CDR3 nucleotide sequence: TGCAGTGCTAGAGTGGACCAACTGGCGCACACTGAAGCTTTCTTT.

The chain is built from TRBV20-1 and TRBJ2-1; 7 bases align to TRBD2. The CDR3 is 14 amino acids. V lost 5 bases to trimming and J lost 3 bases; unmatched junction nucleotides: 7. Germline loops: CDR1 DFQATT, CDR2 SNEGSKA (reference sequence). This CDR3 is CSASMGGGYNEQFF. The CDR3 DNA reads TGCAGTGCTTCCATGGGGGGGGGCTACAATGAGCAGTTCTTC.

V usage is TRBV20-1 and J usage is TRBJ2-7; the D gene could be TRBD1 or TRBD2 (5 bases each). The V end was cut by 5 bases, the J end by 7 bases, with 15 bases between. CDR3 length: 12 amino acids. CDR1 and CDR2 (germline): DFQATT, SNEGSKA (reference sequence). The chain's CDR3 is CSAAGTQKEQYF. The CDR3 nucleotides are TGCAGTGCTGCCGGGACCCAGAAGGAGCAGTACTTC.

In its sample, this clonotype was seen a few times. V and J are TRBV7-8 and TRBJ2-1, with D perhaps being TRBD1 or TRBD2 (6 bases each). CDR3 length equals 15 residues. Germline V lookup: CDR1 SGHVS, CDR2 FQNEAQ. V dropped 5 bases and J dropped 2 bases, with 13 bases sitting between them. The CDR3 coding sequence is TGTGCCAGCAGCCATAAGGGGGGACCCTACAATGAGCAGTTCTTC. It is translated as CASSHKGGPYNEQFF. The whole variable domain, filled in from reference TRBV7-8 and TRBJ2-1, reads GAGVSQSPRYKVAKRGQDVALRCDPISGHVSLFWYQQALGQGPEFLTYFQNEAQLDKSGLPSDRFFAERPEGSVSTLKIQRTQQEDSAVYLCASSHKGGPYNEQFFGPGTRLTVL.

CDR3 DNA sequence: TGCGCCAGCAGCACCCCCCCGAAGGGAAGTCAAGAGACCCAGTACTTC. It specifies CASSTPPKGSQETQYF. The genes are TRBV5-1 and TRBJ2-5; D gene unclear. This CDR3 comprises 16 residues. CDR1 and CDR2 from the germline V gene are SGHRS and YFSETQ. Between the trimmed V and J ends, which lost 4 bases and 2 bases, there was a span of 18 bases.

The gene calls are TRBV20-1 and TRBJ2-1; unclear D gene. The CDR3 sequence is 15 residues long. Per germline, CDR1 DFQATT and CDR2 SNEGSKA (reference sequence). V lost 6 bases and J lost 2, with 17 bases in between. DNA of the CDR3: TGCAGTGCCCTCTCTGGACCGGCCGCCTACAATGAGCAGTTCTTC. This encodes CSALSGPAAYNEQFF.

V and J are TRBV29-1 and TRBJ2-3; D is unresolved. In germline, CDR1 is SQVTM, CDR2 ANQGSEA. V lost 0 bases and J 4 bases, leaving 14 bases between the germline ends. This CDR3 is built from 15 residues. This chain's CDR3 is CSVEEEALLADTQYF. For the CDR3, the DNA is TGCAGCGTTGAAGAGGAAGCTCTTCTGGCAGATACGCAGTATTTT.

The chain has TRBV2 and TRBJ1-5; maybe TRBD1 (6 bases). The CDR3 runs 14 residues. CDR1 is SNHLY and CDR2 is FYNNEI in the germline V gene. V lost 4 bases, J lost 4 bases, and 11 bases lay in between. DNA for the CDR3: TGTGCCAGCAGTGTTCAGGGGAAGAATCAGCCCCAGCATTTT. It codes for CASSVQGKNQPQHF.

The chain carries TRBV12-3 or TRBV12-4 and TRBJ2-7; no clear D gene. This CDR3 is built from 10 residues. Trimming took off 3 bases at V and 9 bases at J, with 6 bases between the two ends. Here the CDR3 reads CASSLGRQYF. The CDR3 DNA sequence: TGTGCCAGCAGTTTGGGTCGGCAGTACTTC.

There are a few counts of this clonotype. The V gene is TRBV9, the J gene TRBJ2-1; 8 positions agree with TRBD2. V was pared by 0 bases and J by 9 bases, with 2 bases of the junction left unmatched. The germline gives CDR1 SGDLS, CDR2 YYNGEE. This CDR3 spans 13 amino acids. The CDR3 loop reads CASSVGTSLEQFF. In DNA form, the CDR3 reads TGTGCCAGCAGCGTAGGGACTAGCCTTGAGCAGTTCTTC.

The chain combines TRBV3-1 with TRBJ1-4; the D is unclear. Looked up from germline, CDR1 is LGHDT and CDR2 is YNNKEL (reference sequence). There are 15 residues in the CDR3. V lost 1 base and J lost 0, with 6 bases in between. CDR3 sequence reads: CASSQGVATNEKLFF. CDR3 nucleotide sequence: TGTGCCAGCAGCCAAGGTGTAGCAACTAATGAAAAACTGTTTTTT.

This clonotype appeared a few times. This chain links TRBV27 with TRBJ2-2, with D tentatively TRBD2 (5 bases). CDR3 size: 14 residues. The germline V gene has CDR1 MNHEY and CDR2 SMNVEV (reference sequence). The germline V and J ends were trimmed by 1 base and 7 bases, with 10 bases remaining between them. CDR3 protein: CASSLFRGYGELFF. As DNA, the CDR3 is TGTGCCAGCAGTTTATTTCGGGGTTACGGGGAGCTGTTTTTT.

In this sample, this clonotype turned up a few times. The CDR3 protein is CASSLESSGLAHTGELFF. The CDR3 DNA is TGTGCCAGCAGTTTAGAGTCTTCGGGACTAGCCCACACCGGGGAGCTGTTTTTT. The rearrangement uses TRBV12-3 or TRBV12-4 and TRBJ2-2; TRBD2 matches 9 bases. V dropped 1 base and J dropped 3; count of bases not matched to a gene: 9. This CDR3 is 18 amino acids long.

This clonotype was found once. This chain links TRBV12-3 or TRBV12-4 with TRBJ1-6, with TRBD1 as a possible D gene (6 bases). V was clipped by 4 bases and J by 2 bases, with 9 bases between them. The CDR3 spans 15 residues. DNA for the CDR3: TGTGCCAGCAGTTGGGGGGGGCCCTATAATTCACCCCTCCACTTT. This gives the protein CASSWGGPYNSPLHF.

The genes are TRBV12-3 or TRBV12-4 and TRBJ2-7, with D tentatively TRBD1 or TRBD2 (5 bases each). Trimming removed 5 bases from V and 4 bases from J, with 15 bases in between. The CDR3 has 14 residues. The CDR3 is CASSPRGPTYEQYF. The CDR3 DNA follows: TGTGCCAGCAGTCCCCGGGGCCCCACTTACGAGCAGTACTTC.

The rearrangement uses TRBV15 and TRBJ2-5; no definite D call. Germline-derived CDR1 and CDR2 are LNHNV and YYDKDF (reference sequence). Between the trimmed V and J ends, which lost 0 bases and 1 base, there was a span of 9 bases. The CDR3 contains 15 residues. The CDR3 spells CATSRDNGLQETQYF. The CDR3 bases are TGTGCCACCAGCAGAGATAACGGCCTCCAAGAGACCCAGTACTTC.

There are a few counts of this clonotype. The V call is TRBV28, the J call TRBJ2-5, with 8 bases that match TRBD1. CDR1 is MDHEN, CDR2 SYDVKM, per germline. J lost 5 bases, V lost 5 bases, and 7 bases had no gene match. The CDR3 has 14 residues. The CDR3 nucleotides read TGTGCCAGCAGTCCGATGACAGGGGTGGAGACCCAGTACTTC. Protein: CASSPMTGVETQYF.

This clonotype was seen a few times. This chain connects TRBV20-1 to TRBJ1-3; D gene ambiguous. The germline V gene has CDR1 DFQATT and CDR2 SNEGSKA (reference sequence). The V gene lost 2 bases and the J gene lost 5 bases, with 7 bases spanning the gap. This CDR3 spans 12 amino acids. The CDR3 DNA is TGCAGTGCTAGACAGGCGAGAAACACCATATATTTT. It encodes CSARQARNTIYF.

This clonotype has more than one count but fewer than ten. The rearrangement joins TRBV12-3 or TRBV12-4 to TRBJ1-3; 9 bases match TRBD1. CDR3 length: 16 amino acids. With 6 bases clipped from V and 0 bases from J, the junction kept 6 bases outside the gene matches. CDR3 nucleotide sequence: TGTGCCAGCAGCGCAACAGGGGGCAGCTCTGGAAACACCATATATTTT. As protein: CASSATGGSSGNTIYF.